The entry below describes one TCR beta chain. The antigen remains unidentified. This specimen belongs to a study of metastatic and nonmetastatic thyroid tumors. Across the study: Malignant thyroid and benign thyroid patients provided blood and tumor or nodule tissue whose repertoires were compared.

MiXCR re-clonotyped the PCR reads for TCRdb. The sample records around 19,000 clones, less than 35% being singletons. Patients had received no treatment of any kind before thyroid surgery. Study-wide results and limits: As reported, TCR beta diversity in blood and tumor was significantly higher in malignant thyroid tumors than in benign nodules.

CDR3 size: 15 residues. Trimming stripped 5 bases from V and 1 base from J, with 15 bases between. Germline V gene data show CDR1 as SEHNR and CDR2 as FQNEAQ (reference sequence). The clonotype comes from a female donor with papillary thyroid cancer or a benign thyroid nodule (not recorded which). Some clones in this sample may be carry-over from other donors' samples. This chain joins TRBV7-9 and TRBJ2-7; the D is unclear. Sequencing used blood. For the CDR3, the DNA is TGTGCCAGCAGCCCCGACGCGGTAGTTTCCTACGAGCAGTACTTC. It codes for CASSPDAVVSYEQYF.